The 4 T cell receptor beta chains given below trace back to one sample, sequenced in a study of T cells after yellow fever vaccination. From the 5' RACE reads, TCRdb called clonotypes with MiXCR, one entry per CDR3 protein. The sample has hundreds of thousands of distinct CDR3 sequences, around 4.9% seen once. The material sequenced was CD4+ T cells sorted from PBMCs, taken on the day of the yellow fever booster vaccination. Receptors originate from a man aged 18 to 35 who received the YFV17D yellow fever vaccine.

In DNA, the CDR3 is TGTGCCAGCAGCCCGGGGGGGCAAAATGAGCAGTTCTTC. This codes for CASSPGGQNEQFF. The chain uses TRBV6-6 and TRBJ2-1; 8 nucleotides match TRBD2. CDR1 is MNHNY and CDR2 is SVGAGI in the germline V gene (reference sequence). Trimming took 6 bases from V and 7 from J; bases not matched to a gene: 5. The CDR3 has 13 residues.

This clonotype was seen a handful of times. The chain uses TRBV30 and TRBJ1-6; D gene uncertain. This CDR3 has 16 residues. Trimming removed 5 bases at V and 8 bases at J, with 22 bases between. The germline V gene encodes CDR1 GTSNPN and CDR2 SVGIG (reference sequence). CDR3 nucleotide sequence: TGTGCCTGGGGCCGGGCCCCGGTATGGTCGGATTCACCCCTCCACTTT. Its translation is CAWGRAPVWSDSPLHF.

This clonotype was found many times. The chain recombines TRBV20-1 with TRBJ2-2; D remains ambiguous. With 6 bases removed from V and 0 bases from J, the gap between germline ends came to 11 bases. Germline V gene lookup returns CDR1 DFQATT and CDR2 SNEGSKA (reference sequence). The CDR3 length is 14 residues. CDR3 loop: CSAPLAANTGELFF. DNA for the CDR3: TGCAGTGCCCCATTGGCAGCGAACACCGGGGAGCTGTTTTTT.

Many counts were recorded for this clonotype. CDR3 bases: TGTGCCAGCAGCAAGGGGCGAGAGACCCAGTACTTC. It is translated as CASSKGRETQYF. The rearrangement links TRBV21-1 to TRBJ2-5; TRBD1 is the table's D call and was not checked against the DNA. TRBV21-1 is assigned pseudogene status. The CDR3 has 12 residues.